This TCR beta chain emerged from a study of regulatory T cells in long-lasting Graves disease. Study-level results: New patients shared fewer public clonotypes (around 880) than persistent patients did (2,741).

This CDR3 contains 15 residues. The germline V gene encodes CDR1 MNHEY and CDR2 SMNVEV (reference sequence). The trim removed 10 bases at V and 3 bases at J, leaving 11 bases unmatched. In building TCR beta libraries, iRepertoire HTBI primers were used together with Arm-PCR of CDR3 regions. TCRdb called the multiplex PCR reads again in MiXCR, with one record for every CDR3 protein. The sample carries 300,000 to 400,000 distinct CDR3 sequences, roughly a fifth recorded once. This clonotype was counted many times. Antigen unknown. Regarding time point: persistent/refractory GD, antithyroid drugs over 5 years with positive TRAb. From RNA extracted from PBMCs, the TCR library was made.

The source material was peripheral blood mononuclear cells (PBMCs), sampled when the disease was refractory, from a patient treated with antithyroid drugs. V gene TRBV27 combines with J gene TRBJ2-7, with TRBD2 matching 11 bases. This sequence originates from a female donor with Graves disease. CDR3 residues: CATKLTSGTFYEQYF. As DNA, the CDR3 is TGTGCCACGAAGCTGACTAGCGGGACTTTCTACGAGCAGTACTTC.